Listed below are T cell receptor beta chains from one sample, sequenced in a study of OX40 agonist ivuxolimab in advanced cancers. The table came from immunoSEQ multiplex PCR; TCRdb's copy has only in-frame clones and leaves some out. The sample yields tens of thousands of clones, approximately 70% seen once. Material: CD4+ or CD8+ T cells sorted from blood, obtained in a trial of the OX40 agonist ivuxolimab. These receptors all stem from an adult with an advanced solid tumor such as melanoma, head and neck, liver or kidney cancer. Each CDR3 is given without its conserved first and last residue. The order of the fields is CDR3 protein, V gene, D gene. The D gene is left open where the match is weak.

cdr3_aa: ASSGDVNNEQF; v_call: TRBV5-5; d_call: NA
cdr3_aa: ASSHSDRGYTGELF; v_call: TRBV7-2; d_call: TRBD1
cdr3_aa: ASSLVVGGELF; v_call: TRBV7-3; d_call: NA
cdr3_aa: AIQQGNEQF; v_call: TRBV7-7; d_call: NA
cdr3_aa: ASSLELDRKNIQY; v_call: TRBV13; d_call: TRBD1
cdr3_aa: ASSTGTGPSYEQY; v_call: TRBV5-1; d_call: TRBD1
cdr3_aa: ASSLGYTELF; v_call: TRBV11-2; d_call: NA
cdr3_aa: ASSGTSGGAGGELF; v_call: TRBV27; d_call: TRBD2
cdr3_aa: ASSYSGNSNQPQH; v_call: TRBV6-5; d_call: NA
cdr3_aa: ASSPLRQGQETQY; v_call: TRBV6-1; d_call: TRBD1
cdr3_aa: ASSGSGGDNEQF; v_call: TRBV5-1; d_call: TRBD2
cdr3_aa: ASSPNRGQRDTQY; v_call: TRBV11-2; d_call: TRBD1
cdr3_aa: ASSYGGGEAF; v_call: TRBV6-5; d_call: NA
cdr3_aa: ASLQNYGYT; v_call: TRBV2; d_call: NA
cdr3_aa: ASSTNRDRGHNSPLH; v_call: TRBV9; d_call: TRBD1
cdr3_aa: ASSLELRQGSEQF; v_call: TRBV11-2; d_call: TRBD1
cdr3_aa: ASSNPGGANGYT; v_call: TRBV6-1; d_call: NA
cdr3_aa: AISEGGTGYSDTQY; v_call: TRBV10-3; d_call: TRBD1
cdr3_aa: ASSGMTSGEQF; v_call: TRBV9; d_call: TRBD2
cdr3_aa: ASSVFSGTGDGYT; v_call: TRBV9; d_call: TRBD1
cdr3_aa: ASSAEFGSTDTQY; v_call: TRBV7-3; d_call: NA
cdr3_aa: ASSAGLAEHEQY; v_call: TRBV10-1; d_call: NA
cdr3_aa: ASRSRAQGDTEAF; v_call: TRBV9; d_call: TRBD1
cdr3_aa: ASSLTDSSYEQY; v_call: TRBV5-4; d_call: NA
cdr3_aa: ASSPARSSYEQY; v_call: TRBV5-1; d_call: NA
cdr3_aa: ASSSNRDTQY; v_call: TRBV11-3; d_call: NA
cdr3_aa: ASSYAGTGAAYEQY; v_call: TRBV6-5; d_call: TRBD1
cdr3_aa: ASSPLTGYEQY; v_call: TRBV7-8; d_call: NA
cdr3_aa: ASSKGVDSYEQY; v_call: TRBV11-3; d_call: NA
cdr3_aa: ASSPRGDGNTIY; v_call: TRBV7-2; d_call: TRBD1
cdr3_aa: ASSSLLSSGNTIY; v_call: TRBV7-9; d_call: NA
cdr3_aa: ASSVGGQGGYEQY; v_call: TRBV9; d_call: TRBD1
cdr3_aa: ASSVFEGQPDNEQF; v_call: TRBV5-8; d_call: NA
cdr3_aa: ASSLVAGGNTEAF; v_call: TRBV7-9; d_call: NA
cdr3_aa: ASSLSGGVTDTQY; v_call: TRBV7-6; d_call: NA
cdr3_aa: ASSYSGADTQY; v_call: TRBV6-6; d_call: NA
cdr3_aa: ASSPRQGTDTQY; v_call: TRBV19; d_call: TRBD1
cdr3_aa: ASSGGHLSGELF; v_call: TRBV27; d_call: NA
cdr3_aa: ASSQGTLPRETQY; v_call: TRBV4-1; d_call: NA
cdr3_aa: SVEGGRANYGYT; v_call: TRBV29-1; d_call: NA
cdr3_aa: ASSPSDVRSYNEQF; v_call: TRBV18; d_call: NA
cdr3_aa: ATSGRTGRTEAF; v_call: TRBV15; d_call: TRBD1
cdr3_aa: ASSFRGSSYNEQF; v_call: TRBV13; d_call: NA
cdr3_aa: ASSLEVSGEKLF; v_call: TRBV11-2; d_call: NA
cdr3_aa: SVDPRNTEAF; v_call: TRBV29-1; d_call: NA
cdr3_aa: ASSFDGLDQPQH; v_call: TRBV7-9; d_call: NA
cdr3_aa: ASSLMPSGAPDTQY; v_call: TRBV5-6; d_call: TRBD2
cdr3_aa: ASAPRTSGGDTQY; v_call: TRBV27; d_call: TRBD2
cdr3_aa: ASSSGPKETQY; v_call: TRBV7-2; d_call: NA
cdr3_aa: ASSLETQGARGEQY; v_call: TRBV11-3; d_call: TRBD1